Each of the 17 T cell receptor beta chains below was sequenced from the same sample in a study of long-term antiretroviral therapy in people with HIV. Researchers ran immunoSEQ v3.0 at survey level. Some clones are missing from TCRdb's copy, which holds only in-frame ones; the method was immunoSEQ multiplex PCR. The data show 33,000 or so clones, 97% seen once. This specimen consisted of unsorted PBMCs, obtained 7.6 years after starting antiretroviral therapy. The receptors derive from a man between 25 and 39 years old with HIV.

The chain joins TRBV9 to TRBJ2-7; the match to TRBD2 covers 10 bases. CDR1 and CDR2 from the germline V gene are SGDLS and YYNGEE. The CDR3 consists of 15 residues. V gave up 5 bases and J gave up 7 bases; unmatched junction bases: 12. The CDR3 is CASSTSGSGGREQYF. The CDR3 nucleotides are TGTGCCAGCAGTACCTCGGGTAGCGGGGGGCGGGAGCAGTACTTC. The variable domain in full, completed from reference TRBV9 and TRBJ2-7, reads DSGVTQTPKHLITATGQRVTLRCSPRSGDLSVYWYQQSLDQGLQFLIQYYNGEERAKGNILERFSAQQFPDLHSELNLSSLELGDSALYFCASSTSGSGGREQYFGPGTRLTVT.

The DNA of the CDR3 is TGTGCCTGGAGGCTGACAGGGGCTACCCCCTACGAGCAGTACTTC. It yields the protein CAWRLTGATPYEQYF. The chain combines TRBV30 with TRBJ2-7, with 8 bases that match TRBD1. The V and J ends lost 3 bases and 2 bases, in that order; junction bases with no gene match: 9. This CDR3 has 15 amino acids. Germline CDR1 and CDR2: GTSNPN and SVGIG (reference sequence).

V is TRBV10-3 and J is TRBJ1-2, with D unclear. The CDR3 has 16 amino acids. Looked up from germline, CDR1 is ENHRY and CDR2 is SYGVKD. V dropped 0 bases and J dropped 1 base, with 12 bases sitting between them. The CDR3 sequence is CAISESRGQGNYGYTF. Here the CDR3 DNA reads TGTGCCATCAGTGAGTCAAGAGGCCAAGGTAACTATGGCTACACCTTC.

This chain uses TRBV11-1 with TRBJ2-3, with 8 bases aligning to TRBD2. This CDR3 comprises 16 residues. J lost 4 bases, V lost 0 bases, and 6 bases had no gene match. Per the germline V gene, CDR1 is SGHAT and CDR2 is FQDESV (reference sequence). CDR3 nucleotides: TGTGCCAGCAGCTTAGCTAGCGGGGAAACCCCAGATACGCAGTATTTT. Protein: CASSLASGETPDTQYF.

The V call is TRBV9, the J call TRBJ2-2, with TRBD2 identical over 9 bases. This CDR3 has 16 amino acids. Germline loops: CDR1 SGDLS, CDR2 YYNGEE. V shed 0 bases, J shed 6 bases, and the junction held 6 bases outside the gene matches. The CDR3 DNA reads as TGTGCCAGCAGCGTAGGTGTAGCGGGAGCTTCCGGGGAGCTGTTTTTT. Translating gives CASSVGVAGASGELFF.

CDR3 in DNA: TGTGCCAGCAGACCCCTAAGGGGACAGGGTGCCGGGGAGCTGTTTTTT. This encodes CASRPLRGQGAGELFF. The chain has TRBV4-2 and TRBJ2-2, with 9 bases aligning to TRBD1. Looked up from germline, CDR1 is LGHNA and CDR2 is YNFKEQ. J gave up 6 bases and V 6 bases, and 11 bases lay outside the gene matches. The CDR3 consists of 16 residues.

V usage is TRBV13 and J usage is TRBJ2-7, with a tentative D call TRBD1 (5 bases). The germline V gene has CDR1 PRHDT and CDR2 FYEKMQ (reference sequence). The CDR3 extends over 14 amino acids. The V end was cut by 0 bases, the J end by 2 bases, with 8 bases between. The CDR3 sequence is CASSLGQGTYEQYF. The DNA of the CDR3 is TGTGCCAGCAGCTTAGGGCAGGGCACCTACGAGCAGTACTTC.

The V call is TRBV7-3, the J call TRBJ2-2; D is unclear. There are 13 residues in the CDR3. The V and J ends lost 3 bases and 6 bases respectively, with 8 bases between them. CDR1 SGHTA and CDR2 FQGTGA come from the germline V gene. CDR3 in amino acids: CASSLEPAGELFF. The CDR3 region has the DNA TGTGCCAGCAGCTTGGAGCCCGCCGGGGAGCTGTTTTTT. Using reference TRBV7-3 and TRBJ2-2 for the parts outside the CDR3, the full variable domain is GAGVSQTPSNKVTEKGKYVELRCDPISGHTALYWYRQSLGQGPEFLIYFQGTGAADDSGLPNDRFFAVRPEGSVSTLKIQRTERGDSAVYLCASSLEPAGELFFGEGSRLTVL.

The chain joins TRBV7-2 to TRBJ2-5; the match to TRBD1 covers 7 bases. V shed 5 bases and J 4 bases; nucleotides not matched to a gene: 7. This CDR3 region has 14 residues. Germline CDR1 SGHTA, CDR2 FQGNSA. CDR3: CASSRDRAAETQYF. CDR3 nucleotide sequence: TGTGCCAGCAGCAGAGACAGGGCGGCAGAGACCCAGTACTTC. Filled out from reference TRBV7-2 and TRBJ2-5, the complete variable domain reads GAGVSQSPSNKVTEKGKDVELRCDPISGHTALYWYRQSLGQGLEFLIYFQGNSAPDKSGLPSDRFSAERTGGSVSTLTIQRTQQEDSAVYLCASSRDRAAETQYFGPGTRLLVL.

The rearrangement uses TRBV9 and TRBJ2-7; D gene uncertain. The CDR3 contains 14 residues. Germline assignment: CDR1 SGDLS and CDR2 YYNGEE. V gave up 2 bases and J gave up 3 bases, with 12 bases separating them. The chain's CDR3 is CASSVGSRGYEQYF. The CDR3 nucleotides are TGTGCCAGCAGCGTTGGGTCTAGAGGCTACGAGCAGTACTTC.

The rearrangement joins TRBV2 to TRBJ2-1, with D uncertain. The CDR3 has 14 amino acids. The germline V gene encodes CDR1 SNHLY and CDR2 FYNNEI. V was cut by 3 bases and J by 4 bases, with 10 bases left in between. CDR3 nucleotides: TGTGCCAGCAGTGAGTGGGGTAAATACAATGAGCAGTTCTTC. Translation: CASSEWGKYNEQFF.

This chain links TRBV29-1 with TRBJ1-2; D is perhaps TRBD1 (5 bases). Looked up from germline, CDR1 is SQVTM and CDR2 is ANQGSEA. V was shortened by 4 bases and J by 5 bases, with 11 bases between the two germline ends. This CDR3 is built from 12 residues. This chain's CDR3 is CSVGDWRYGYTF. The DNA of the CDR3 is TGCAGCGTTGGGGACTGGAGGTATGGCTACACCTTC.

The gene calls are TRBV12-5 and TRBJ1-5; D is perhaps TRBD1 (6 bases). Trimming left V 8 bases short and J 2 bases short, with 10 bases between. Germline V CDR1 and CDR2: LGHNT, FRNRAP. CDR3 length: 13 amino acids. The CDR3 DNA follows: TGTGCTAGTCAGGGGATCGGCAATCAGCCCCAGCATTTT. Residues: CASQGIGNQPQHF.

The gene calls are TRBV12-5 and TRBJ1-4; D remains unclear. CDR3 length: 16 amino acids. V lost 3 bases to trimming and J lost 0 bases, with 11 bases between them. Germline CDR1 is LGHNT and CDR2 is FRNRAP. CDR3 coding DNA: TGTGCTAGTGGTTTAGGGCTTTTAGCAACTAATGAAAAACTGTTTTTT. Translated: CASGLGLLATNEKLFF.

The V call is TRBV7-9, the J call TRBJ2-7, with D hard to call. This CDR3 spans 14 amino acids. In germline, CDR1 is SEHNR, CDR2 FQNEAQ (reference sequence). Trimming stripped 4 bases from V and 2 bases from J, with 12 bases between. The CDR3 DNA follows: TGTGCCAGCAGCTATCCAAGCCGGGCCTACGAGCAGTACTTC. This gives the protein CASSYPSRAYEQYF. Looking up the rest from reference TRBV7-9 and TRBJ2-7 gives the full variable domain: DTGVSQNPRHKITKRGQNVTFRCDPISEHNRLYWYRQTLGQGPEFLTYFQNEAQLEKSRLLSDRFSAERPKGSFSTLEIQRTEQGDSAMYLCASSYPSRAYEQYFGPGTRLTVT.

V usage is TRBV6-5 and J usage is TRBJ2-7, with TRBD1 identical over 8 bases. This CDR3 has 15 residues. J gave up 5 bases and V 0 bases, and 6 bases lay outside the gene matches. Germline V gene data show CDR1 as MNHEY and CDR2 as SVGAGI. This CDR3 is CASSYSPGQGDEQYF. CDR3 DNA: TGTGCCAGCAGTTACTCCCCCGGACAGGGCGACGAGCAGTACTTC.

V gene TRBV5-8 combines with J gene TRBJ2-5; D remains unclear. Germline values: CDR1 SGHTS, CDR2 YDEGEE. V lost 0 bases to trimming and J lost 5 bases, with 8 bases between them. The CDR3 sequence is 13 residues long. The CDR3 region has the DNA TGTGCCAGCAGCTTGGAACAGCAGGAGACCCAGTACTTC. It codes for CASSLEQQETQYF.